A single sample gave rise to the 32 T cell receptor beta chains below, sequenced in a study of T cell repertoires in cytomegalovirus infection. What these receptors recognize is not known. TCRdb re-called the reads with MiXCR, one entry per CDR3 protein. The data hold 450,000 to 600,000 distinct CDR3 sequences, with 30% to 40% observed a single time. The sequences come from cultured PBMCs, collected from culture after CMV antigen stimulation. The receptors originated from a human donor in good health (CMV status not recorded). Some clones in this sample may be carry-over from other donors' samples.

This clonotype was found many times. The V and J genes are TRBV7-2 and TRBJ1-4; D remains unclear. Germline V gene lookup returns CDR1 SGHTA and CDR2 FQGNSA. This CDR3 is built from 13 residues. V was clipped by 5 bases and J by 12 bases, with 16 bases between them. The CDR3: CASSPFLTNELFF. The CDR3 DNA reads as TGTGCCAGCAGCCCCTTTTTGACGAATGAACTGTTTTTT.

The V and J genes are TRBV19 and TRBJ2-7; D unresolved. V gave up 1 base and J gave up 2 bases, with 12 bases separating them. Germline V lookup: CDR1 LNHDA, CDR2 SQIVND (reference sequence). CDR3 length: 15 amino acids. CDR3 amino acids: CASSIGLDPTYEQYF. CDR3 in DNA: TGTGCCAGTAGTATAGGTCTTGACCCCACCTACGAGCAGTACTTC.

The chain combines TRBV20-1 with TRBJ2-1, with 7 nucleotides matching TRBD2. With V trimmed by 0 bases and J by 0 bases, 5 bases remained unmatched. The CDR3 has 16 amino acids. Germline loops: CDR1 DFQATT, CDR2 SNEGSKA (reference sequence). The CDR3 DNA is TGCAGTGCTAGAGATGATGAGCGGGGCTCCTACAATGAGCAGTTCTTC. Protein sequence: CSARDDERGSYNEQFF.

The CDR3, as DNA: TGTGCCAGCAGGCGACAGGGGGCTTCCTACGAGCAGTACGTC. Translating it yields CASRRQGASYEQYV. The rearrangement links TRBV27 to TRBJ2-7; 10 nucleotides line up with TRBD1. With 6 bases clipped from V and 1 base from J, the junction kept 3 bases outside the gene matches. The CDR3 totals 14 residues. CDR1 MNHEY and CDR2 SMNVEV come from the germline V gene (reference sequence).

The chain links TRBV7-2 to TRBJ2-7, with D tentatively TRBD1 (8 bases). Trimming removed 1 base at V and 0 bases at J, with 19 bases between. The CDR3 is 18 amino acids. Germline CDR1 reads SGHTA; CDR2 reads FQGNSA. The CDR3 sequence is CASSLVGGTGSSSYEQYF. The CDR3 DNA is TGTGCCAGCAGCTTAGTGGGAGGGACAGGTTCGAGCTCCTACGAGCAGTACTTC.

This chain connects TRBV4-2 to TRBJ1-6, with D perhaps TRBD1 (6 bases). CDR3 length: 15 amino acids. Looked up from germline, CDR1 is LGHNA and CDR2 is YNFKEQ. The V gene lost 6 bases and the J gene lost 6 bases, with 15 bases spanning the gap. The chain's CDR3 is CASRLLTGSNSPLHF. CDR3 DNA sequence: TGTGCCAGCAGACTACTTACAGGGTCTAATTCACCCCTCCACTTT.

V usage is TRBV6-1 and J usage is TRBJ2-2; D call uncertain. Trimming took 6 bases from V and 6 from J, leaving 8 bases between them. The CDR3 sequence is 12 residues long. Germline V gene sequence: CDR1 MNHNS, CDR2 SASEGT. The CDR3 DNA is TGTGCCAGCAGCCTCCAATCCGGGGAGCTGTTTTTT. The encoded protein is CASSLQSGELFF.

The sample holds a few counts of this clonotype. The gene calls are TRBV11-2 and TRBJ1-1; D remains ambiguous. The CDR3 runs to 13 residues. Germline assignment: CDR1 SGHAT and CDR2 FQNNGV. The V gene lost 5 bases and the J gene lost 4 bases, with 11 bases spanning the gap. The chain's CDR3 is CASSADFATEAFF. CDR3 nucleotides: TGTGCCAGCAGCGCTGACTTCGCCACTGAAGCTTTCTTT.

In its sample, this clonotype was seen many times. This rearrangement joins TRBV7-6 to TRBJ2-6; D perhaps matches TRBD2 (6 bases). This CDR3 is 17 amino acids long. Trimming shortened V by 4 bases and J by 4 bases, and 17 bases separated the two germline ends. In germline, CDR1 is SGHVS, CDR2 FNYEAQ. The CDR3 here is CASSSLALEGGANVLTF. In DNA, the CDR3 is TGTGCCAGCAGCTCCCTCGCCCTGGAGGGGGGGGCCAACGTCCTGACTTTC.

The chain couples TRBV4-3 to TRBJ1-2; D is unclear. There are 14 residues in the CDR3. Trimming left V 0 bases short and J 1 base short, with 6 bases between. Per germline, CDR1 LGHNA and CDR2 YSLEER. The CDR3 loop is CASSQDRVNYGYTF. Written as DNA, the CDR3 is TGCGCCAGCAGCCAAGACCGCGTTAACTATGGCTACACCTTC.

CDR3: CASSPFRPGPESGYTF. CDR3 sequence (DNA): TGTGCCAGCAGCCCTTTCCGTCCGGGACCCGAATCCGGCTACACCTTC. This chain uses TRBV5-4 with TRBJ1-2; D might be TRBD1 (5 bases). Germline V CDR1 and CDR2: SGHNT, YYREEE (reference sequence). There are 16 residues in the CDR3. Trimming took off 4 bases at V and 8 bases at J, with 24 bases between the two ends.

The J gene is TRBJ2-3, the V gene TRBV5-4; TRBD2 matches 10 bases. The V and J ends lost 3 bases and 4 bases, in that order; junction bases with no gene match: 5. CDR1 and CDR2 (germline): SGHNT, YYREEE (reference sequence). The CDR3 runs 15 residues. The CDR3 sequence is CASSSASGSADTQYF. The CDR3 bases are TGTGCCAGCAGCTCAGCTAGCGGGAGCGCAGATACGCAGTATTTT.

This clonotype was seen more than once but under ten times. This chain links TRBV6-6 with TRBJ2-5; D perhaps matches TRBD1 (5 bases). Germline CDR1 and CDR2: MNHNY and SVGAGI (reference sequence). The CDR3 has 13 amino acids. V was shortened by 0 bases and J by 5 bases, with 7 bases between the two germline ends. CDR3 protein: CASSYSGAETQYF. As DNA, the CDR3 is TGTGCCAGCAGTTACTCAGGGGCGGAGACCCAGTACTTC.

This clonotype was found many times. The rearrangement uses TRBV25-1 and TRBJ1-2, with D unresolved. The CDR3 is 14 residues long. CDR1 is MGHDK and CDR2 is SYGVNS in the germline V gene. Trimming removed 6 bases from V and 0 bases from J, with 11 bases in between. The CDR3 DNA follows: TGTGCCAGCAGCCCTCGTCCTCCTAACTATGGCTACACCTTC. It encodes CASSPRPPNYGYTF.

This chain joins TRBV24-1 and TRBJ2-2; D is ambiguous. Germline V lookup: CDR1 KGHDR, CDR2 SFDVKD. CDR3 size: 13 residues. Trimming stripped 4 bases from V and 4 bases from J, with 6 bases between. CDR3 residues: CATSDYVTGELFF. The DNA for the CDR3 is TGTGCCACCAGTGACTATGTCACCGGGGAGCTGTTTTTT.

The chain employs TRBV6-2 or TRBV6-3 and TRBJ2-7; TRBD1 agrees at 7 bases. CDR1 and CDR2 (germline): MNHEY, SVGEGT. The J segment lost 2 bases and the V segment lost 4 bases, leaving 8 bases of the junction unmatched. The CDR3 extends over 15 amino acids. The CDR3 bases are TGTGCCAGCAGTTCTCCGGGGACAGTCACCTACGAGCAGTACGTC. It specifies CASSSPGTVTYEQYV.

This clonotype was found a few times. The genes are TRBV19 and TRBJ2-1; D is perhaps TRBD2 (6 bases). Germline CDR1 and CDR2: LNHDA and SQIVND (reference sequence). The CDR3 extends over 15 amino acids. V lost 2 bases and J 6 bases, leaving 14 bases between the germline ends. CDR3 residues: CASSIYGSGGNEQFF. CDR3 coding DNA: TGTGCCAGTAGTATATACGGTTCCGGGGGCAATGAGCAGTTCTTC.

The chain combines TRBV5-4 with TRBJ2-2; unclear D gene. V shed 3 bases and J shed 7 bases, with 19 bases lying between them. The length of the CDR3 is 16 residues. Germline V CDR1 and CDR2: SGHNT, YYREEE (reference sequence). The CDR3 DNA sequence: TGTGCCAGCAGCTCAGATGTGGCGGCTCGGATCGGGGAGCTGTTTTTT. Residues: CASSSDVAARIGELFF.

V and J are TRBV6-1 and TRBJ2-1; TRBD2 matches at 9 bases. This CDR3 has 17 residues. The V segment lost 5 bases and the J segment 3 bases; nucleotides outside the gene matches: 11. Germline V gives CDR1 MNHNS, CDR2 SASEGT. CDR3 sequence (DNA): TGTGCCAGCAGTCCCGGTCTGGGGCGGGAGGGCTACAATGAGCAGTTCTTC. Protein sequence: CASSPGLGREGYNEQFF.

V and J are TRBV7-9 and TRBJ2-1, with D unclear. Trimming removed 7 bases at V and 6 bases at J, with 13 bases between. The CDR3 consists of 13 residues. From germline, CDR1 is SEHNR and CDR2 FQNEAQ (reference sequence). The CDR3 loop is CASTPVPLNEQFF. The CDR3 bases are TGTGCCAGCACCCCAGTCCCACTCAATGAGCAGTTCTTC.

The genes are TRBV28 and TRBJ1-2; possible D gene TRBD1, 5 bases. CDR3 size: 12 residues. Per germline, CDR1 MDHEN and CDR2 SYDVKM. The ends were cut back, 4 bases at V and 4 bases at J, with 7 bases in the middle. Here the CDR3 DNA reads TGTGCCAGCAGTTCAGGGACCTATGGCTACACCTTC. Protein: CASSSGTYGYTF.

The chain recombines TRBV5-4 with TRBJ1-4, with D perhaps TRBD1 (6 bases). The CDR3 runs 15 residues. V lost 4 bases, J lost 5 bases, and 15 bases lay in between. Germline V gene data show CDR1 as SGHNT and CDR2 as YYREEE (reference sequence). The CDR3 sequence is CASSIQGSMNEKLFF. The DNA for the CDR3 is TGTGCCAGCAGCATCCAGGGGTCGATGAATGAAAAACTGTTTTTT.

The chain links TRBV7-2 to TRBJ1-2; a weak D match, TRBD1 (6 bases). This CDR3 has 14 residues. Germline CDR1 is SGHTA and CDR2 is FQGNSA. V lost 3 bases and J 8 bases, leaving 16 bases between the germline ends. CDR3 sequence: CASSLAQGGEGYTF. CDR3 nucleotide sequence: TGTGCCAGCAGCTTGGCACAGGGTGGGGAGGGCTACACCTTC.

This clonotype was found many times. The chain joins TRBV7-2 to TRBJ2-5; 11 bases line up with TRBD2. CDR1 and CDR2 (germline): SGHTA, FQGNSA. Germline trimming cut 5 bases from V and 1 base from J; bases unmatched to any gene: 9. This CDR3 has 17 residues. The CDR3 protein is CASSDMGTSGLQETQYF. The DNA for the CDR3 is TGTGCCAGCAGCGACATGGGGACTAGCGGCCTCCAAGAGACCCAGTACTTC.

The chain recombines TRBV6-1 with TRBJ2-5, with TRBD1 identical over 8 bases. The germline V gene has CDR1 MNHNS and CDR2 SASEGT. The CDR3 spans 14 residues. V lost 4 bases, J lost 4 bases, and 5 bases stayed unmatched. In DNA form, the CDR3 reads TGTGCCAGCAGTGTCCCAGGGGGCGTAGAGACCCAGTACTTC. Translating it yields CASSVPGGVETQYF.

This CDR3 reads CASSASGTGAQDPYEQYF. The CDR3 DNA reads TGTGCCAGCAGCGCCTCCGGGACAGGGGCTCAAGATCCCTACGAGCAGTACTTC. The V and J genes are TRBV7-4 and TRBJ2-7; 10 bases line up with TRBD1. Germline V gene data show CDR1 as SGHVT and CDR2 as SQSDAQ. The CDR3 spans 18 residues. The junction had 15 bases not matched to a gene; V was cut back by 5 bases and J by 2 bases.

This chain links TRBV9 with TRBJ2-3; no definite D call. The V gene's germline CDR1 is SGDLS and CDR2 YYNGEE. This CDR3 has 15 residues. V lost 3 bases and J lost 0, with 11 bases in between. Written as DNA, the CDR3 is TGTGCCAGCAGCGCTGGGTCGGCTAGCACAGATACGCAGTATTTT. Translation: CASSAGSASTDTQYF.

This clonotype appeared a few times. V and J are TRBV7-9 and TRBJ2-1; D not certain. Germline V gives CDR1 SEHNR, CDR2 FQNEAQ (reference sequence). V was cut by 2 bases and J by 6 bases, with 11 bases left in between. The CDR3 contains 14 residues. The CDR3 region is CASSLSPTPNEQFF. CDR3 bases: TGTGCCAGCAGCTTAAGCCCAACTCCCAATGAGCAGTTCTTC.

The CDR3 region is CASAPSGTGKLPSYNEQFF. The CDR3 DNA sequence: TGTGCCAGTGCCCCATCCGGGACAGGGAAATTGCCGTCCTACAATGAGCAGTTCTTC. This rearrangement joins TRBV6-2 or TRBV6-3 to TRBJ2-1, with 9 bases identical to TRBD1. This CDR3 is 19 amino acids long. J was trimmed by 1 base and V by 9 bases; bases with no gene match: 19. Germline CDR1 MNHEY, CDR2 SVGEGT.

This CDR3 reads CASRRDRGSLNQPQHF. For the CDR3, the DNA is TGTGCCAGCAGACGGGACAGGGGAAGTTTGAATCAGCCCCAGCATTTT. The rearrangement uses TRBV12-3 or TRBV12-4 and TRBJ1-5, with 10 bases fitting TRBD1. The CDR3 consists of 16 residues. With V trimmed by 6 bases and J by 4 bases, 9 bases remained unmatched.

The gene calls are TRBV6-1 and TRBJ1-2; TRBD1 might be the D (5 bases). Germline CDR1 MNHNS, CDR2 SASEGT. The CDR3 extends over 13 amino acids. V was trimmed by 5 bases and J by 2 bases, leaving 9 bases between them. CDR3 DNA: TGTGCCAGCAGTCGACAGAGGAACTATGGCTACACCTTC. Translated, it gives CASSRQRNYGYTF.

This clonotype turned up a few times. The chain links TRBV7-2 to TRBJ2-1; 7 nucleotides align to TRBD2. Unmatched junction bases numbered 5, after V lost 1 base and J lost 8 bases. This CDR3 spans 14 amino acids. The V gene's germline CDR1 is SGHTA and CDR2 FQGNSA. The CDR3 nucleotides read TGTGCCAGCAGCTTAGAAGGTCGGGGGGATGAGCAGTTCTTC. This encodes CASSLEGRGDEQFF.